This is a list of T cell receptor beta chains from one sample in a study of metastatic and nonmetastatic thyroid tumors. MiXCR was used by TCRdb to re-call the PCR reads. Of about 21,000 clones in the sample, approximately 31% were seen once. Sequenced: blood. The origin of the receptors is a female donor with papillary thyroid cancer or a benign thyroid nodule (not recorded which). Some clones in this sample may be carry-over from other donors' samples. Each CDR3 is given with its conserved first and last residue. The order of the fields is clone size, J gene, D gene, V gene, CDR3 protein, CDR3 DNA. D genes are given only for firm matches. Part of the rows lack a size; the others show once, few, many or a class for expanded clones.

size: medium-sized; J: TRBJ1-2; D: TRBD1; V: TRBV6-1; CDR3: CASWDRESNYGYTF; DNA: TGTGCCAGTTGGGACAGGGAATCTAACTATGGCTACACCTTC
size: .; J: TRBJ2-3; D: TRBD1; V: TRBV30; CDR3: CAWTSTGTDTQYF; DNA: TGTGCCTGGACCTCGACAGGGACAGATACGCAGTATTTT
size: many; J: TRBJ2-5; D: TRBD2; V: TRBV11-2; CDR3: CASSLDRTSAQETQYF; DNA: TGTGCCAGCAGCTTAGATCGAACTAGCGCACAAGAGACCCAGTACTTC
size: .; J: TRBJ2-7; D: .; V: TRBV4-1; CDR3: CASSQDEASYEQYF; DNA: TGCGCCAGCAGCCAAGATGAGGCCAGCTACGAGCAGTACTTC
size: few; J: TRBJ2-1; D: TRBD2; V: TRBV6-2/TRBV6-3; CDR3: CASSHPTSGSTSYNEQFF; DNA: TGTGCCAGCAGCCATCCGACTAGCGGGAGTACTTCCTACAATGAGCAGTTCTTC
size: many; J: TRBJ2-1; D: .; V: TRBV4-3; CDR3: CASSRVWTATGSSSYNEQFF; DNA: TGCGCCAGCAGCCGGGTGTGGACGGCGACTGGTTCGTCCTCCTACAATGAGCAGTTCTTC
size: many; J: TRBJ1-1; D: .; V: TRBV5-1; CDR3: CASSPQHGAEAFF; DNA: TGCGCCAGCAGCCCCCAACATGGGGCAGAAGCTTTCTTT
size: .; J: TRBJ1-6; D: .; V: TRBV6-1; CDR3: CASSEYLQGNSPLHF; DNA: TGTGCCAGCAGTGAATATCTACAGGGAAATTCACCCCTCCACTTT
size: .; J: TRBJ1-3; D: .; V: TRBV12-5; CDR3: CASGLDGAGNTIYF; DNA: TGTGCTAGTGGTTTGGACGGCGCTGGAAACACCATATATTTT
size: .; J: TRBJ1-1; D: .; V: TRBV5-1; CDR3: CASSEGSTVNTEAFF; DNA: TGCGCCAGCAGCGAGGGGAGTACAGTAAACACTGAAGCTTTCTTT
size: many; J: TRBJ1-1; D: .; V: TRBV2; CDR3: CASSGQWNTEAFF; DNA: TGTGCCAGCAGCGGACAGTGGAACACTGAAGCTTTCTTT
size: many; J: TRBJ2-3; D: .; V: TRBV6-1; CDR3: CASSRSGPLTDTQYF; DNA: TGTGCCAGCAGCCGGAGCGGCCCACTCACAGATACGCAGTATTTT
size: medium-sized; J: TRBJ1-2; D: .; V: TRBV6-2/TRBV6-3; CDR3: CASTTLGGGYTF; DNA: TGTGCCAGCACCACACTCGGAGGTGGCTACACCTTC
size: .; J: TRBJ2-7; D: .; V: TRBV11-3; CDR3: CASSLSMGYEQYF; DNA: TGTGCCAGCAGCTTAAGTATGGGCTACGAGCAGTACTTC
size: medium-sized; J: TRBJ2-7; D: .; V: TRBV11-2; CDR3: CASSSYSLANYEQYF; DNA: TGTGCCAGCAGCTCCTATAGCCTCGCAAACTACGAGCAGTACTTC
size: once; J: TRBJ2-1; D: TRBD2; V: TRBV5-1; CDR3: CASSLVIGTSPENYQFF; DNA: TGCGCCAGCAGCTTGGTAATCGGGACTAGCCCCGAAAATTATCAGTTCTTC
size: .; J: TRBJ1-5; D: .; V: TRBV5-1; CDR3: CASSLGPGESKPQHF; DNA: TGCGCCAGCAGCTTGGGCCCAGGGGAGAGTAAGCCCCAGCATTTT
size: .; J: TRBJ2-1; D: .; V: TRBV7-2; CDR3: CASSPTRLPHEQFF; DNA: TGTGCCAGCAGCCCTACCCGACTACCCCATGAGCAGTTCTTC
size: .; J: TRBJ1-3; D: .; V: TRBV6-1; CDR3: CASTPGIGNTIYF; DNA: TGTGCCAGCACCCCCGGCATTGGAAACACCATATATTTT
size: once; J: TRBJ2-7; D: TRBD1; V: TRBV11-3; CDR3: CASSPLGTGPYEQYF; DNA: TGTGCCAGCTCCCCTTTAGGGACAGGACCCTACGAGCAGTACTTC
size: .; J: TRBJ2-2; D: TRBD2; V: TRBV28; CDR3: CASSRTSAAGELFF; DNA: TGTGCCAGCAGTAGGACTAGCGCTGCCGGGGAGCTGTTTTTT
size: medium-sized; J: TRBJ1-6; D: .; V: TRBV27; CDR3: CASSPWGRNSPLHF; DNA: TGTGCCAGCAGTCCTTGGGGGCGCAATTCACCCCTCCACTTT
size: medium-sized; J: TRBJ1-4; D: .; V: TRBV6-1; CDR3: CASSESINEKLFF; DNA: TGTGCCAGCAGTGAATCGATTAATGAAAAACTGTTTTTT
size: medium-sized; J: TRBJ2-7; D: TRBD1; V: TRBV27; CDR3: CASSRGQGSHEQYF; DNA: TGTGCCAGCAGTAGGGGACAGGGGTCTCACGAGCAGTACTTC
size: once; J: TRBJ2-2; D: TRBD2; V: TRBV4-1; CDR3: CASSQAGTSDPANTGELFF; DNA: TGCGCCAGCAGCCAAGCCGGGACTAGCGATCCCGCGAACACCGGGGAGCTGTTTTTT
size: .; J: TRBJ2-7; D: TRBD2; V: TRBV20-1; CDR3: CSARALAGEGYYEQYF; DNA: TGCAGTGCTAGAGCCTTAGCGGGAGAGGGGTACTACGAGCAGTACTTC
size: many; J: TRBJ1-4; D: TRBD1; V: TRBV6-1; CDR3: CASRQTGAGTNEKLFF; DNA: TGTGCCAGCAGACAGACAGGGGCCGGAACTAATGAAAAACTGTTTTTT
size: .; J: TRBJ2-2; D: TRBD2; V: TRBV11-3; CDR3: CASSLSTSTNTGELFF; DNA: TGTGCCAGCAGCTTATCGACTAGCACTAACACCGGGGAGCTGTTTTTT
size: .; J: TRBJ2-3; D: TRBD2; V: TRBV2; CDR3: CASAKGLVDTQYF; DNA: TGTGCCAGCGCGAAAGGACTAGTCGATACGCAGTATTTT
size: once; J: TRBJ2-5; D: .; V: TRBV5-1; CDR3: CASSFSSGQSRETQYF; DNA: TGCGCCAGCAGCTTCTCCTCCGGACAGTCCCGAGAGACCCAGTACTTC
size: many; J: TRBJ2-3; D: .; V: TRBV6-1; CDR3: CASSDSGGGVDTQYF; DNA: TGTGCCAGCAGTGATTCAGGAGGGGGGGTAGATACGCAGTATTTT
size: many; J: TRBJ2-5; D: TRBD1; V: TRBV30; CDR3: CAWSAGQAQETQYF; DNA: TGTGCCTGGAGCGCGGGACAGGCGCAAGAGACCCAGTACTTC
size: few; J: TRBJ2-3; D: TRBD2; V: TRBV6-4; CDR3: CASSDGLAGDTQYF; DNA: TGTGCCAGCAGTGACGGACTAGCGGGAGATACGCAGTATTTT
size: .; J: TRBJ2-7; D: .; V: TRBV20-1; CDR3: CSATNLYEQYF; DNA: TGCAGTGCAACAAACCTCTACGAGCAGTACTTC
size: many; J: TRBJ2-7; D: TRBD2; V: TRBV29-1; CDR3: CSARLAVSYEQYF; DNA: TGCAGCGCCAGACTAGCGGTCTCCTACGAGCAGTACTTC
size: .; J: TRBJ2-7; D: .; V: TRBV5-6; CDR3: CASSWNVGDFEQYF; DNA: TGTGCCAGCAGCTGGAATGTGGGGGATTTTGAACAGTACTTC
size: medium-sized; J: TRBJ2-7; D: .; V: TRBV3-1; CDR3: CASSPRDFYEQYF; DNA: TGTGCCAGCAGCCCTCGGGACTTCTACGAGCAGTACTTC
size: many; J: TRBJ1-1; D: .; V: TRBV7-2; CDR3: CASSYFAQNTEAFF; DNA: TGTGCCAGCAGCTATTTCGCACAGAACACTGAAGCTTTCTTT
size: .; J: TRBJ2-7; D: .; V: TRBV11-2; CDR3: CPSSLSRGRGYEQYF; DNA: TGTCCCAGCAGCTTGTCTCGGGGGCGCGGCTACGAGCAGTACTTC
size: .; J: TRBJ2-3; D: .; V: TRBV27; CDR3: CASSLSLENTQYF; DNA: TGTGCCAGCAGTTTATCGTTGGAGAATACGCAGTATTTT
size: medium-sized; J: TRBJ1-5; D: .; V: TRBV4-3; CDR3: CASSQDIHQPQHF; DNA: TGCGCCAGCAGCCAAGATATCCATCAGCCCCAGCATTTT
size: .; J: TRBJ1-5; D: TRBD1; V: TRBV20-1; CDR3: CSARDRAVYGNQPQHF; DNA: TGCAGTGCTAGGGACAGGGCCGTATATGGCAATCAGCCCCAGCATTTT